The 22 T cell receptor beta chains below all came from one sample that was sequenced in a study of blood T cell repertoires in COVID-19. Generated by immunoSEQ multiplex PCR, the TCRdb table keeps only in-frame clones and is missing some. The table has under 150,000 clones, more than 75% seen once; the top ten hold less than 5%. Source material: peripheral blood. These receptors were taken from a man aged 55 to 70 with COVID-19, enrolled during active disease.

The chain combines TRBV2 with TRBJ1-5; a weak D match, TRBD1 (5 bases). Germline CDR1 is SNHLY and CDR2 is FYNNEI. This CDR3 spans 14 amino acids. Trimming took off 5 bases at V and 2 bases at J, with 10 bases between the two ends. CDR3 DNA sequence: TGTGCCAGCAGTCGGACAACCCGCAATCAGCCCCAGCATTTT. It is translated as CASSRTTRNQPQHF.

The rearrangement uses TRBV7-8 and TRBJ2-5; TRBD2 is a possible D gene (5 bases). V gave up 9 bases and J gave up 4 bases, with 12 bases separating them. This CDR3 is built from 12 residues. CDR1 and CDR2 from the germline V gene are SGHVS and FQNEAQ. In nucleotides, the CDR3 is TGTGCCAGTATGCCCGAGGGAGAGACCCAGTACTTC. This gives the protein CASMPEGETQYF.

As for this clone: Other DNA variants within this sample encode the same CDR3. The chain employs TRBV5-1 and TRBJ2-1, with 12 positions matching TRBD2. The V gene end was trimmed by 4 bases and the J gene end by 7 bases; junction bases not matched to a gene: 6. Germline assignment: CDR1 SGHRS and CDR2 YFSETQ. The CDR3 is 15 amino acids. CDR3 amino acids: CASSPTSGRWNEQFF. In nucleotides, the CDR3 is TGCGCCAGCAGCCCGACTAGCGGGAGATGGAATGAGCAGTTCTTC.

This chain links TRBV7-2 with TRBJ1-3; D unresolved. The CDR3 consists of 16 residues. With 3 bases removed from V and 0 bases from J, the gap between germline ends came to 12 bases. From germline, CDR1 is SGHTA and CDR2 FQGNSA. CDR3 sequence reads: CASSLRALHSGNTIYF. The CDR3 DNA follows: TGTGCCAGCAGCTTGAGGGCACTTCACTCTGGAAACACCATATATTTT.

The chain combines TRBV3-1 (or the pseudogene TRBV3-2) with TRBJ2-5; 8 bases agree with TRBD1. The CDR3 runs to 15 residues. Germline V gene data show CDR1 as LGHDT and CDR2 as YNNKEL (reference sequence). Trimming at V came to 4 bases and at J to 3 bases, leaving 7 bases not matched to a gene. CDR3 coding DNA: TGTGCCAGCAGCCTAACGACAGGGGTCAAAGAGACCCAGTACTTC. Translated: CASSLTTGVKETQYF.

The chain uses TRBV19 and TRBJ1-2; 10 bases match TRBD1. This CDR3 contains 14 residues. Germline V gene sequence: CDR1 LNHDA, CDR2 SQIVND (reference sequence). The trim removed 4 bases at V and 6 bases at J, leaving 5 bases unmatched. The DNA of the CDR3 is TGTGCCAGTAGTACAAGGGACAGGGGCCATGGCTACACCTTC. It specifies CASSTRDRGHGYTF.

The chain combines TRBV5-1 with TRBJ2-5, with D perhaps TRBD2 (6 bases). Deletions cut 0 bases from V and 5 bases from J, with 17 bases between. The germline V gene encodes CDR1 SGHRS and CDR2 YFSETQ. This CDR3 has 16 amino acids. CDR3 DNA: TGCGCCAGCAGCTTGGCCGTCGGGGGTTCAGAGGAGACCCAGTACTTC. It yields the protein CASSLAVGGSEETQYF. The full variable domain, completed using reference TRBV5-1 and TRBJ2-5, is KAGVTQTPRYLIKTRGQQVTLSCSPISGHRSVSWYQQTPGQGLQFLFEYFSETQRNKGNFPGRFSGRQFSNSRSEMNVSTLELGDSALYLCASSLAVGGSEETQYFGPGTRLLVL.

The V and J genes are TRBV24-1 and TRBJ1-5; TRBD1 agrees at 8 bases. V dropped 9 bases and J dropped 4; count of bases not matched to a gene: 10. The germline gives CDR1 KGHDR, CDR2 SFDVKD. CDR3 length equals 15 residues. The CDR3 region has the DNA TGTGCCACCCATCCCGGACAGGGTGGGAATCAGCCCCAGCATTTT. Translation gives CATHPGQGGNQPQHF.

This clone was recorded once. This rearrangement joins TRBV30 to TRBJ2-7; D gene uncertain. Germline V gene sequence: CDR1 GTSNPN, CDR2 SVGIG (reference sequence). Trimming removed 0 bases from V and 4 bases from J, with 7 bases in between. This CDR3 contains 12 residues. The CDR3 region is CAWSVFSYEQYF. The CDR3 bases are TGTGCCTGGAGTGTATTTAGTTACGAGCAGTACTTC.

In the case of this clone: The junction does not match germline at one end; this may be a read error. The chain uses TRBV7-7 and TRBJ1-6; D is perhaps TRBD1 (6 bases). This CDR3 spans 16 amino acids. The germline gives CDR1 SSHAT, CDR2 FNYEAQ (reference sequence). The chain's CDR3 is CASSSRGGAGNSPLHF. The CDR3 DNA sequence: TGTGCTAGCAGCTCCAGAGGGGGGGCTGGAAATTCACCCCTCCACTTT.

The chain uses TRBV6-5 and TRBJ1-5, with 8 bases that match TRBD1. The V segment lost 6 bases and the J segment 7 bases; nucleotides outside the gene matches: 8. There are 14 residues in the CDR3. Germline CDR1 is MNHEY and CDR2 is SVGAGI. CDR3 residues: CASSPTGEGQPQHF. DNA for the CDR3: TGTGCCAGCAGCCCGACAGGGGAGGGACAGCCCCAGCATTTT.

The gene calls are TRBV18 and TRBJ1-6; tentative D call: TRBD1 (6 bases). V shed 6 bases and J shed 1 base, with 10 bases lying between them. Germline lookup yields CDR1 KGHSH and CDR2 LQKENI. This CDR3 region has 15 residues. CDR3 residues: CASSPDRSYNSPLHF. The DNA for the CDR3 is TGTGCCAGCTCCCCCGACAGGTCCTATAATTCACCCCTCCACTTT.

The CDR3 nucleotides read TGTGCCAGCAGCTTCGATAGCGGACCTAACACCGGGGAGCTGTTTTTT. Protein product: CASSFDSGPNTGELFF. The chain links TRBV6-4 to TRBJ2-2; weak D call: TRBD2 (6 bases). CDR1 is MRHNA and CDR2 is SNTAGT in the germline V gene. This CDR3 spans 16 amino acids. Trimming took off 6 bases at V and 2 bases at J, with 16 bases between the two ends.

J is TRBJ1-2 and V is TRBV7-9, with D possibly TRBD1 on 6 matching bases. The CDR3 has 15 residues. V shed 4 bases and J shed 4 bases, with 16 bases lying between them. Germline CDR1 SEHNR, CDR2 FQNEAQ (reference sequence). The CDR3 loop reads CASSSRSQDSYGYTF. In DNA form, the CDR3 reads TGTGCCAGCAGCTCGAGAAGTCAGGACAGCTATGGCTACACCTTC.

This clone was counted once. The V call is TRBV10-3, the J call TRBJ2-2; 10 bases agree with TRBD1. Unmatched junction bases numbered 6, after V lost 5 bases and J lost 6 bases. The CDR3 totals 15 residues. Germline V lookup: CDR1 ENHRY, CDR2 SYGVKD. Here the CDR3 reads CAISTDRGHPGELFF. In nucleotides, the CDR3 is TGTGCCATCAGTACTGACAGGGGGCATCCCGGGGAGCTGTTTTTT.

This clone is a singleton in its sample. J is TRBJ1-3 and V is TRBV5-6, with D unclear. Looked up from germline, CDR1 is SGHDT and CDR2 is YYEEEE. V was cut by 1 base and J by 0 bases, with 5 bases left in between. This CDR3 is built from 14 residues. In DNA form, the CDR3 reads TGTGCCAGCAGCTTGCGAGTCTCTGGAAACACCATATATTTT. It codes for CASSLRVSGNTIYF.

The chain has TRBV5-4 and TRBJ1-3; D is unresolved. The CDR3 spans 14 residues. Germline lookup yields CDR1 SGHNT and CDR2 YYREEE (reference sequence). The V gene lost 0 bases and the J gene lost 0 bases, with 4 bases spanning the gap. The CDR3 region is CASSLDSSGNTIYF. CDR3 nucleotides: TGTGCCAGCAGCTTGGACAGCTCTGGAAACACCATATATTTT. The full variable domain, completed using reference TRBV5-4 and TRBJ1-3, is ETGVTQSPTHLIKTRGQQVTLRCSSQSGHNTVSWYQQALGQGPQFIFQYYREEENGRGNFPPRFSGLQFPNYSSELNVNALELDDSALYLCASSLDSSGNTIYFGEGSWLTVV.

The chain recombines TRBV19 with TRBJ1-2; D possibly corresponds to TRBD1 (6 bases). V was shortened by 2 bases and J by 2 bases, with 12 bases between the two germline ends. The CDR3 spans 15 residues. CDR1 LNHDA and CDR2 SQIVND come from the germline V gene (reference sequence). The CDR3 nucleotides read TGTGCCAGTAGTATAAGTGAGGGGACAAACTATGGCTACACCTTC. Amino acids: CASSISEGTNYGYTF.

This sequence joins TRBV6-5 and TRBJ2-1; a possible D gene is TRBD1 (5 bases). Trimming stripped 6 bases from V and 3 bases from J, with 15 bases between. CDR3 length: 15 amino acids. CDR1 is MNHEY and CDR2 is SVGAGI in the germline V gene. CDR3 amino acids: CASSPPGLGYNEQFF. As DNA, the CDR3 is TGTGCCAGCAGCCCGCCAGGGTTGGGCTACAATGAGCAGTTCTTC.

The chain couples TRBV7-9 to TRBJ2-1; 9 nucleotides agree with TRBD1. Germline assignment: CDR1 SEHNR and CDR2 FQNEAQ (reference sequence). The trim removed 1 base at V and 8 bases at J, leaving 6 bases unmatched. There are 15 residues in the CDR3. CDR3 protein: CASSLVGQGFYEQFF. CDR3 nucleotide sequence: TGTGCCAGCAGCTTAGTGGGACAGGGTTTCTATGAGCAGTTCTTC.

This chain links TRBV6-4 with TRBJ2-1; 12 nucleotides align to TRBD2. The trim removed 3 bases at V and 7 bases at J, leaving 4 bases unmatched. Germline CDR1 reads MRHNA; CDR2 reads SNTAGT. The CDR3 covers 15 residues. In DNA form, the CDR3 reads TGTGCCAGCAGTGAGACTAGCGGGAGAACGAATGAGCAGTTCTTC. Translated, it gives CASSETSGRTNEQFF.

The chain links TRBV27 to TRBJ2-2; 7 bases match TRBD1. Germline CDR1 and CDR2: MNHEY and SMNVEV (reference sequence). CDR3 size: 15 residues. Trimming at V came to 6 bases and at J to 1 base, leaving 5 bases not matched to a gene. The CDR3 region is CASSLDRWNTGELFF. CDR3 sequence (DNA): TGTGCCAGCAGCCTGGACAGGTGGAACACCGGGGAGCTGTTTTTT.